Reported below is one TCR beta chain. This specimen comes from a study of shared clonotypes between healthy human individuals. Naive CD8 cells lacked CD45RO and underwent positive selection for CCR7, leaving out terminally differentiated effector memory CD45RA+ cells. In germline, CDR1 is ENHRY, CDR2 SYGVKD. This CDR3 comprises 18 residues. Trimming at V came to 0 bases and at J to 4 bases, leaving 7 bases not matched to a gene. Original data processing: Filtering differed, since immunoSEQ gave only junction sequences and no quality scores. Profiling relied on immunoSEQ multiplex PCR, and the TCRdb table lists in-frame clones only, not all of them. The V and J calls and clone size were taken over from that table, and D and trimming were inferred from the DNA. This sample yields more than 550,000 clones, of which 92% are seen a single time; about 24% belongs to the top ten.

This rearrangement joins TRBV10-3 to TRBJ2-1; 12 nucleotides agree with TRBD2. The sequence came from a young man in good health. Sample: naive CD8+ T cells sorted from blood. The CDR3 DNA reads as TGTGCCATCAGTGAGTCGCCAGGGACTAGCGGGCCGTACAATGAGCAGTTCTTC. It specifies CAISESPGTSGPYNEQFF.